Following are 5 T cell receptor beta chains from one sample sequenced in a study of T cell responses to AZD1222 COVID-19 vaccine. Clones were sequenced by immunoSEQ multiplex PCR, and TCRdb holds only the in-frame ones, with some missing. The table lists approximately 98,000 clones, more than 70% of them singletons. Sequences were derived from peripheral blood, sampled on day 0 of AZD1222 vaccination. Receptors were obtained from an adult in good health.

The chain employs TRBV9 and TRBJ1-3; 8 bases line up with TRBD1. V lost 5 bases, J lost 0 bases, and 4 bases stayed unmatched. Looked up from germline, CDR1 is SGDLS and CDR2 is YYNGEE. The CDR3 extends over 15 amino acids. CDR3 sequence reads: CASRSGTGSGNTIYF. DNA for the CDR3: TGTGCCAGCAGATCCGGGACAGGCTCTGGAAACACCATATATTTT.

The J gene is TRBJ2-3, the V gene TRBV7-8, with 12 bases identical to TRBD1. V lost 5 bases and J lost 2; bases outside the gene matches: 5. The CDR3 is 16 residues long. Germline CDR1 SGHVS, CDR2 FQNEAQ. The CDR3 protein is CASSPGTGGVTDTQYF. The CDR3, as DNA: TGTGCCAGCAGCCCGGGGACAGGGGGCGTCACAGATACGCAGTATTTT. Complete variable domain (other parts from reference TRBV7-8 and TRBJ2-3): GAGVSQSPRYKVAKRGQDVALRCDPISGHVSLFWYQQALGQGPEFLTYFQNEAQLDKSGLPSDRFFAERPEGSVSTLKIQRTQQEDSAVYLCASSPGTGGVTDTQYFGPGTRLTVL.

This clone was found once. CDR3 DNA sequence: TGTGCCAGCAGCCAAGATACCAGCGGGACCCAAGAGACCCAGTACTTC. Translation: CASSQDTSGTQETQYF. The V call is TRBV3-1 (or the pseudogene TRBV3-2), the J call TRBJ2-5, with 7 bases fitting TRBD2. The germline V gene has CDR1 LGHDT and CDR2 YNNKEL (reference sequence). This CDR3 region has 16 residues. After removal of 0 bases from V and 1 base from J, the junction contained 5 bases not matched to a gene.

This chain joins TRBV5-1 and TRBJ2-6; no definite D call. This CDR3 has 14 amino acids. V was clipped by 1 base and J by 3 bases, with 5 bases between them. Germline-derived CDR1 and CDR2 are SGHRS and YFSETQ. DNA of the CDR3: TGCGCCAGCAGCTTGATTATTGGGGCCAACGTCCTGACTTTC. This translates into CASSLIIGANVLTF.

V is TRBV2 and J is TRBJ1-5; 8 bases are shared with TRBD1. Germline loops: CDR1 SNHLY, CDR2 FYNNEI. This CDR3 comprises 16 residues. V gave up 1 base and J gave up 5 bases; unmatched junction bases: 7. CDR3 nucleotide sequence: TGTGCCAGCAGTGAAGGCGTGACAGGGGTAGATCAGCCCCAGCATTTT. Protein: CASSEGVTGVDQPQHF.